This T cell receptor beta chain derives from a study of T cells in Graves' hyperthyroidism and ophthalmopathy. It was RNA transcripts that yielded the amplified TCR beta CDR3 regions. HTBI primers were used for first-round RT-PCR of the TCR CDR3. From the multiplex PCR reads, TCRdb called clonotypes with MiXCR, one entry per CDR3 protein. The sample yields roughly 500,000 distinct CDR3 sequences, approximately 15% seen once. Study-level findings and limits: Most clonotypes expanded in the thyroid (above 0.001) were also present in blood.

This clonotype was recorded a few times. Its antigen is not known. This clonotype was sampled from a woman in her 30s with Graves' hyperthyroidism that later progressed to Graves' ophthalmopathy. Sequencing input: blood.

The CDR3 is CASSQVDSFSGNTIYF. CDR3 nucleotide sequence: TGTGCCAGCAGCCAAGTGGACAGTTTCTCTGGAAACACCATATATTTT. The chain has TRBV14 and TRBJ1-3; TRBD1 is a possible D gene (6 bases). Germline V lookup: CDR1 SGHDN, CDR2 FVKESK. The ends were cut back, 1 base at V and 0 bases at J, with 10 bases in the middle. The CDR3 consists of 16 residues.